This TCR beta chain was sequenced in a study of blood T cell repertoires in COVID-19. TCRdb's copy holds only in-frame clones and misses some; the assay was immunoSEQ multiplex PCR. This sample carries about 490,000 clones, 80% to 90% of them seen once, and the ten largest clones take 3% to 3.5%. Sequencing was carried out using peripheral blood. This TCR was sampled from a human donor in a cohort sampled during active COVID-19.

The CDR3 sequence is CSVEGGQITSTDTQYF. CDR3 in DNA: TGCAGCGTTGAAGGGGGACAGATAACTAGCACAGATACGCAGTATTTT. V gene TRBV29-1 combines with J gene TRBJ2-3; 7 bases are shared with TRBD1. The junction had 7 bases not matched to a gene; V was cut back by 1 base and J by 0 bases. The CDR3 contains 16 residues. Germline V gene lookup returns CDR1 SQVTM and CDR2 ANQGSEA.